This T cell receptor beta chain was retrieved from a study of blood T cell repertoires in COVID-19 (dated by TCRdb to 2020 to 2022). Study-level background: Samples covering the acute and convalescent phases of COVID-19 were provided by collaborators in the United States, Italy and Spain. The material from the prospective study consisted of cDNA or gDNA derived from T cells, B-cell-depleted T cells, or PBMCs. Subjects who had been exposed to COVID-19, were actively infected with it, or had recovered from it provided the deeply sampled blood TCRbeta repertoires that made up the dataset. The repertoires were released in a freely available public database intended as a resource for research on the immune response to SARS-CoV-2. The samples were drawn from the first 160 participants of the ongoing ImmuneRACE study and from 1,254 subjects provided by 6 global collaborators. Nearly every sample came with metadata listing a de-identified subject ID, COVID-19 status, age in years and sex. Where available, HLA class I and class II types were obtained from metadata supplied by the sample provider rather than from assay-based typing. Here is what the overall study found, with its caveats: Clinical and demographic metadata were provided uncurated, with the amount varying by source and participant.

The CDR3, cysteine through phenylalanine, is 16 amino acids long. The retained sequence is limited to the CDR3, 48 bases, with the frame set at the first base. V loses 4 bases of germline sequence and J loses 1 base, and the interval between the two ends is 17 bases. CDR1 and CDR2 are drawn from the germline V gene (reference sequence): SGHKS, YYEKEE. TCRbeta CDR3 regions were amplified from genomic DNA using the immunoSEQ Assay, a bias-controlled multiplex PCR. In the paper's pipeline: The number of nucleated cells in each sample was estimated from the amplification of reference gene primers within the assay. To quantify the absolute abundance of each unique TCRbeta CDR3 rearrangement, sequence reads were collapsed and filtered. For each sample, productive Simpson clonality was calculated as the square root of Simpson's diversity index across productive rearrangements. TCRdb obtained this table from immuneACCESS and retained in-frame rearrangements with V and J assigned. These tables miss some clones; where compared with another copy, unresolved V genes account for less than half of the shortfall, and the remainder is unexplained. D and trimming come from the DNA, and the V and J calls and clone size come from that table. The sample table shows about 210,000 clones, and roughly 86% are seen once. The ten largest make up around 7.3% of the sample.

Regarding this clone: Its antigen has not been determined. No per-base quality is available; no much larger clone lies one base away.

The collaborating institutions used their own protocols to collect whole blood in K2EDTA tubes. For TCRbeta analysis, collaborators shipped samples as frozen whole blood, isolated PBMCs, or DNA extracted from either of those sample types. Sample: peripheral blood. The source of this sequence is a woman aged 50 to 60 with active or convalescent COVID-19. This chain is built from TRBV5-5 and TRBJ1-1, and possibly TRBD1, on 5 matching bases. CDR3 region: CASSLRGGGTNTEAFF. The DNA sequence is as follows: TGTGCCAGCAGCCTGAGGGGCGGGGGGACGAACACTGAAGCTTTCTTT.